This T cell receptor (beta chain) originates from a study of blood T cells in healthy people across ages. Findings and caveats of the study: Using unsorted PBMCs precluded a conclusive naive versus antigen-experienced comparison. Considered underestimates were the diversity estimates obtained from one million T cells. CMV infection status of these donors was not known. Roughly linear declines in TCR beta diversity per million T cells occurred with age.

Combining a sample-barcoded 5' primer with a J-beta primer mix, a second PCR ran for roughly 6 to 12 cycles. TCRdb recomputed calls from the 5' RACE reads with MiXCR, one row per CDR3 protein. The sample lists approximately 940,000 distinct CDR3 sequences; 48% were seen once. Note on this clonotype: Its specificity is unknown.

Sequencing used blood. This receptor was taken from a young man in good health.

The CDR3 DNA follows: TGCAGCGTTGTGGAGGCGCGATACGAGCAGTACTTC. Translated, it gives CSVVEARYEQYF. The J gene is TRBJ2-5, the V gene TRBV29-1; perhaps TRBD2 as D (5 bases). The J call is doubtful: the DNA matches TRBJ2-7 better. There are 12 residues in the CDR3. The germline V gene has CDR1 SQVTM and CDR2 ANQGSEA.